This T cell receptor (beta chain) came from a study of T cells in Graves' hyperthyroidism and ophthalmopathy (dated by TCRdb to between 2019 and 2020). About the full investigation: Peripheral blood was sampled at the time of initial diagnosis, prior to any treatment. The paper reports TCR Vbeta CDR3 sequencing of approximately 140 peripheral blood samples: approximately 43 ophthalmopathy, approximately 74 hyperthyroidism and around 17 progressor patients. To identify TCR V-J signatures that set the groups apart, the researchers used a discovery cohort of about a hundred patients, made up of 40 to 45 with Graves' ophthalmopathy and 55 to 65 with stable Graves' hyperthyroidism. Once sampling was done, hyperthyroidism patients were given methimazole at a starting dose of 30 mg daily, whereas ophthalmopathy patients were given high-dose intravenous methylprednisolone. The 90 to 100 discovery patients were randomly divided into training and test sets at a 7:3 ratio. An independent validation cohort of around 19 hyperthyroidism patients and 15 or so patients who later progressed to ophthalmopathy tested prospective prediction of ophthalmopathy. In addition, the study compared T-cell repertoires in thyroid tissue and in blood from roughly six Graves' hyperthyroidism patients. What the research found in general, with its limitations: In validation, the model predicted progression to ophthalmopathy with around 71% sensitivity and about 73% specificity, a median of roughly seven months before onset. Most expanded thyroid clonotypes (frequency above 0.001) were also found in blood, which suggests that blood repertoires may mirror thyroid immune responses. No statistical method was used to fix the sample size in advance, and group allocation was not hidden from the investigators. A model built on a 13 V-J signature distinguished ophthalmopathy from stable hyperthyroidism, reaching about 88% sensitivity and about 81% specificity in cross-validation and 80%/75% in testing.

About this clonotype: The antigen this receptor binds is unknown. No per-base quality is available; no much larger clone lies one base away.

Amplification of TCR beta CDR3 regions was carried out from RNA transcripts. The first round of RT-PCR for the TCR CDR3 was performed with the HTBI primer set and the Qiagen OneStep RT-PCR kit. Libraries were constructed in a second round of multiplex PCR, after which size selection and purification were performed. The libraries were sequenced on an Illumina HiSeq2000 using paired-end 100 bp reads. Per the authors' processing: SOAPnuke was used to process the raw data, removing reads that contained adapters or uncalled bases, had a mean Phred below 15, or lacked an exact match to the constant primer or identifier. High-quality paired reads were merged using COPE v1.2.5, and each unique nucleotide sequence was defined as a clonotype. MiTCR v1.1 was used to align clonotypes to the IMGT TRBV, TRBD and TRBJ reference segments. Analysis was restricted to V-J combinations with a frequency above 0.0001, which covered roughly 99% of repertoires. A TCS score was defined as the ratio of F50 (clonal expansion) to E x V (chaos), with BLOSUM62-based TCRdist applied between CDR3 peptides within each V-J. Welch's t-statistics and random forest reduced roughly 500 V-J features to roughly 13, which were used in a naive Bayes classifier (R e1071). Using fastp at Q25 and MiXCR, TCRdb reprocessed the public reads and kept productive beta chains. Every CDR3 protein is listed once, alongside the most common genes and DNA of its rows. TCRdb assigned the V and J calls; the authors' analysis was not used. Here the sample has hundreds of thousands of distinct CDR3 sequences; less than 15% occur a single time. The top ten clonotypes cover about 10% of the sample.

The CDR3 runs 12 amino acids, cysteine and phenylalanine included. Only the CDR3 portion is preserved as DNA: 36 bases, with reading frame beginning at the first base. The junction shows trimming of 4 bases on V and 11 bases on J, plus 14 bases between the germline ends. CDR1 is given as MNHEY and CDR2 as SVGEGT, both from the germline V gene. A patient counted as having stable Graves' hyperthyroidism if no progression to ophthalmopathy occurred over 18 months of follow-up. Hyperthyroidism patients were aged 18 to 65 years and newly diagnosed, with disease duration of less than 2 months. Any patient with an uncontrolled infection, another autoimmune disease, pregnancy or lactation was excluded. Diagnoses were established on the basis of clinical symptoms, serum thyroxine and TRAb, thyroid ultrasound, and orbital computed tomography. Ficoll-Paque density gradient centrifugation was used to isolate PBMCs from under 11 ml of fresh peripheral blood. Total RNA was extracted with Trizol reagent, and quality was checked on an Agilent 2100 Bioanalyzer.

This chain joins TRBV6-2 or TRBV6-3 to TRBJ1-1; TRBD1 is a weak D gene call, 6 bases matching. The sequencing sample was made of blood. The origin of this receptor is a woman aged 18-35 years with Graves' hyperthyroidism. The CDR3: CASSSGGIFAFF. The DNA reads TGTGCCAGCAGTTCCGGGGGCATATTTGCTTTCTTT.